The entry below gives a single TCR beta chain sequence along with its context. These data originate in a study of control samples from healthy donors and cancer patients. With 8 bases clipped from V and 4 bases from J, the junction kept 11 bases outside the gene matches. There are 15 residues in the CDR3. Looked up from germline, CDR1 is SGHAT and CDR2 is FQNNGV. TCRdb's table, derived via immunoSEQ multiplex PCR, lists solely in-frame clones and lacks some. The sample consists of 150,000 to 160,000 clones, roughly 93% of them appearing once. Sequencing used blood. The V gene is TRBV11-2, the J gene TRBJ2-1, with 7 bases fitting TRBD2. The sequence derives from a man between 50 and 59 years old in good health. In DNA form, the CDR3 reads TGTGCCAGCGCCCCACGGAGCGGGGAATACAATGAGCAGTTCTTC. It codes for CASAPRSGEYNEQFF.